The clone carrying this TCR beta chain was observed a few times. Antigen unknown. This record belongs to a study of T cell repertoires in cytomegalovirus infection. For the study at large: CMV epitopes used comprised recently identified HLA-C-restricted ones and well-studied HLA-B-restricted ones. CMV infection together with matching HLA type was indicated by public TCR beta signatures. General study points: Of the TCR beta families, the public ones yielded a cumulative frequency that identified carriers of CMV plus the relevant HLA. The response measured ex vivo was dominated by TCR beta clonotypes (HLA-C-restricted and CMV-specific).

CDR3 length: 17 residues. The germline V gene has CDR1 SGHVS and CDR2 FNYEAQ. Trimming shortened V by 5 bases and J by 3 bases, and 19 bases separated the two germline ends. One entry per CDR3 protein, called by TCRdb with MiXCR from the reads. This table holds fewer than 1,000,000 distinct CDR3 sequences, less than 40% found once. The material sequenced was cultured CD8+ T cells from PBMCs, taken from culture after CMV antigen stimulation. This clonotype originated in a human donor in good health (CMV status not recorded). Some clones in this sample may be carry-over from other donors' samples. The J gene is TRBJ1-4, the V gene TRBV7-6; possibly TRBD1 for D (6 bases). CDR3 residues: CASSPGGGRRSNEKLFF. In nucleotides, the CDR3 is TGTGCCAGCAGCCCTGGGGGGGGCCGGCGATCTAATGAAAAACTGTTTTTT.